The sequence of this T cell receptor (beta chain) was determined in a study of blood T cell repertoires in COVID-19. Study summary: Samples of COVID-19 (acute and convalescent) were obtained from the United States, Italy and Spain.

This clone was found once. Clones were sequenced by immunoSEQ multiplex PCR, and TCRdb holds only the in-frame ones, with some missing. The data contain more than 350,000 clones, approximately 87% of them singletons. The material sequenced was PBMCs or T cells enriched from blood (not recorded which). This TCR was recovered from a woman aged 45-60 years who had recovered from COVID-19.

The CDR3 DNA reads TGCGCCAGCAGCTTGGGGTCTTTAGCGGGGGGCCAAGAGACCCAGTACTTC. Translated, it gives CASSLGSLAGGQETQYF. The rearrangement joins TRBV5-1 to TRBJ2-5; the match to TRBD2 covers 10 bases. After removal of 0 bases from V and 1 base from J, the junction contained 6 bases not matched to a gene. CDR1 is SGHRS, CDR2 YFSETQ, per germline. This CDR3 has 17 residues.